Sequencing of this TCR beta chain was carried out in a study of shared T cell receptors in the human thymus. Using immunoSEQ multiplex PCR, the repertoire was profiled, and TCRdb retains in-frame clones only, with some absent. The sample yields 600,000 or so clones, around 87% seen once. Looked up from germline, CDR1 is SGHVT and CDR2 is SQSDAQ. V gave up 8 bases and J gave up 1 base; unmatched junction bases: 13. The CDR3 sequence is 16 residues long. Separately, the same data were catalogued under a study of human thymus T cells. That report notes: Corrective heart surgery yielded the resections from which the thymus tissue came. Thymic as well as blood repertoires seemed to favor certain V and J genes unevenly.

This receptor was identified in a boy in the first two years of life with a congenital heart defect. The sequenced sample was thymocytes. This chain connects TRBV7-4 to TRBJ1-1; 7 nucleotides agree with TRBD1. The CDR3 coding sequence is TGTGCCAGCTTCTCCCAGGGGGAGTATGCGAACACTGAAGCTTTCTTT. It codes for CASFSQGEYANTEAFF.